Listed below are T cell receptor beta chains from one sample, sequenced in a study of T cell repertoires in ileal Crohn's disease. Sequenced by immunoSEQ multiplex PCR; TCRdb stores in-frame clones only, minus some. Counted here are 4,000 to 5,000 clones, around 83% occurring once; the ten biggest clones make up about an eighth. The sample comprised ileal tissue. All receptors derive from an adult with Crohn's disease. The CDR3 runs from the conserved cysteine through the conserved F or W. A D gene is named only where the DNA matches it firmly. Where a row states a size, it is once, few, many or the class of an expanded clone; other rows omit it.

TRBJ2-1	TRBD2	.	TRBV18	17	TGTGCCAGCTCACCACCCAACCAGCGGGGGGTTTACAATGAGCAGTTCTTC	CASSPPNQRGVYNEQFF
TRBJ2-2	TRBD1	.	TRBV7-6	15	TGTGCCAGCAGCGCACGACAGGGGAGCACCGGGGAGCTGTTTTTT	CASSARQGSTGELFF
TRBJ2-7	TRBD1	once	TRBV6-5	13	TGTGCCAGCAGTGGGACAGGGGGCGGGCGGCAGTACTTC	CASSGTGGGRQYF
TRBJ1-2	.	few	TRBV5-6	16	TGTGCCAGCAGCTTGGGGTCAGGGATGAAAAGCTATGGCTACACCTTC	CASSLGSGMKSYGYTF
TRBJ2-7	TRBD2	.	TRBV5-1	15	TGCGCCAGCAGCCTGGAGGGAGGGAGAGGCAACGAGCAGTACTTC	CASSLEGGRGNEQYF
TRBJ1-5	.	.	TRBV11-1	13	TGTGCCAGCAGCCGCGATAGCAATCAGCCCCAGCATTTT	CASSRDSNQPQHF
TRBJ2-7	.	.	TRBV27	16	TGTGCCAGCAGTTACGCCCTCCGGGACATACCCTACGAGCAGTACTTC	CASSYALRDIPYEQYF
TRBJ2-5	.	.	TRBV5-1	16	TGCGCCAGCAGCTTGGGTCCGGACTCCAGAGGAGAGACCCAGTACTTC	CASSLGPDSRGETQYF
TRBJ1-2	.	.	TRBV4-2	16	TGTGCCAGCAGCCAAGACAAGGCCGCGGACATCTATGGCTACACCTTC	CASSQDKAADIYGYTF
TRBJ2-1	.	.	TRBV5-5	13	TGTGCCAGCAGCTTGGAGGGGGACCATGAGCAGTTCTTC	CASSLEGDHEQFF
TRBJ1-2	.	once	TRBV25-1	15	TGTGCCAGCAGTGACGAGGCCAGGGGATACTATGGCTACACCTTC	CASSDEARGYYGYTF
TRBJ2-7	.	.	TRBV6-1	14	TGTGCCAGCAGTGAAGGTGAGGGCTCCCACGAGCAGTACTTC	CASSEGEGSHEQYF
TRBJ1-1	TRBD1	.	TRBV30	14	TGTGCCTGGTTCGGGGACAGTACGATCACTGAAGCTTTCTTT	CAWFGDSTITEAFF
TRBJ1-1	TRBD1	few	TRBV6-4	14	TGTGCCAGCAGCCCAGGGACAGGGATTGGTGAAGCTTTCTTT	CASSPGTGIGEAFF
TRBJ2-7	TRBD1	few	TRBV2	15	TGTGCCAGCAGTCACGGACCGGGACAGGGTTACGAGCAGTACTTC	CASSHGPGQGYEQYF
TRBJ1-1	.	few	TRBV27	12	TGTGCCACCCTACAGGGGAACACTGAAGCTTTCTTT	CATLQGNTEAFF
TRBJ2-1	TRBD2	.	TRBV7-3	18	TGTGCCAGCAGCTTAAAGCCCCCGGGGGGGGGTTCCTACAATGAGCAGTTCTTC	CASSLKPPGGGSYNEQFF
TRBJ2-2	TRBD1	few	TRBV7-9	17	TGTGCCAGCAGGCCAGGGGGCCAGGGGACGAACACCGGGGAGCTGTTTTTT	CASRPGGQGTNTGELFF
TRBJ2-3	.	.	TRBV25-1	12	TGTGCCAGCAGTGGCTACACAGATACGCAGTATTTT	CASSGYTDTQYF
TRBJ1-2	.	large	TRBV4-1	15	TGCGCCAGCAGCCAAGCCCCGGCGGTGGAATATGGCTACACCTTC	CASSQAPAVEYGYTF
TRBJ2-7	TRBD2	.	TRBV15	13	TGTGCCACCAGCATGCGGGGGGCTAGGGAGCAGTACTTC	CATSMRGAREQYF
TRBJ2-3	.	once	TRBV5-1	13	TGCGCCAGCAGCTTGCGGAGCACAGATACGCAGTATTTT	CASSLRSTDTQYF
TRBJ2-2	TRBD2	.	TRBV9	16	TGTGCCAGCAGCCCAGGGACTAGCGGGGTCACCGGGGAGCTGTTTTTT	CASSPGTSGVTGELFF
TRBJ1-1	.	.	TRBV10-3	14	TGTGCCATCAGCATTAACGGGGGTAGGGGTGAAGCTTTCTTT	CAISINGGRGEAFF
TRBJ1-3	.	.	TRBV18	15	TGTGCCAGCTCACCAAACGGTCTCTCTGGAAACACCATATATTTT	CASSPNGLSGNTIYF
TRBJ1-3	.	.	TRBV18	16	TGTGCCAGCTCACCTCCGGACTGGGAGTCCGGAAACACCATATATTTT	CASSPPDWESGNTIYF
TRBJ1-1	.	.	TRBV5-1	14	TGCGCCAGCAGCTTGGGGGCAGCGAACACTGAAGCTTTCTTT	CASSLGAANTEAFF
TRBJ2-7	.	.	TRBV28	15	TGTGCCAGCAGTTTATTCAGACAGGCAACCTACGAGCAGTACTTC	CASSLFRQATYEQYF
TRBJ2-7	.	.	TRBV10-3	14	TGTGCCATCAGTGTGGATCGGGGGGCGTACGAGCAGTACTTC	CAISVDRGAYEQYF
TRBJ2-3	.	few	TRBV18	14	TGTGCCAGCTCAAGACAGACTAGCACAGATACGCAGTATTTT	CASSRQTSTDTQYF
TRBJ1-1	.	large	TRBV11-2	14	TGTGCCAGCAGCTTAATCAGAATGAACACTGAAGCTTTCTTT	CASSLIRMNTEAFF
TRBJ2-3	.	.	TRBV7-2	12	TGTGCCAGCAGCCGCTACACAGATACGCAGTATTTT	CASSRYTDTQYF
TRBJ1-1	TRBD1	.	TRBV19	16	TGTGCCAGTACCCCCCGTAGGACAGGGGTTAACACTGAAGCTTTCTTT	CASTPRRTGVNTEAFF
TRBJ2-5	.	.	TRBV10-3	13	TGTGCCATCAGTGAGACAGATCAAGAGACCCAGTACTTC	CAISETDQETQYF
TRBJ1-3	.	.	TRBV11-2	14	TGTGCCAGCAGCTTAAGCACGTCTGGAAACACCATATATTTT	CASSLSTSGNTIYF
TRBJ2-5	TRBD2	.	TRBV4-2	17	TGTGCCAGCAGCCCTGGACGGAGCGGGGGTTTACAAGAGACCCAGTACTTC	CASSPGRSGGLQETQYF
TRBJ2-1	TRBD1	once	TRBV29-1	11	TGCAGCGGGACAGGCGACAATGAGCAGTTCTTC	CSGTGDNEQFF
TRBJ1-5	.	.	TRBV6-4	14	TGTGCCAGCAGTGCCCAGGGTGGCAATCAGCCCCAGCATTTT	CASSAQGGNQPQHF
TRBJ2-3	.	.	TRBV5-1	15	TGCGCCAGCAGCTTGCAGGGGCCAACCACAGATACGCAGTATTTT	CASSLQGPTTDTQYF
TRBJ1-1	TRBD1	.	TRBV18	17	TGTGCCAGCTCACCTAAGGCTCGGACAGGATTGAACACTGAAGCTTTCTTT	CASSPKARTGLNTEAFF
TRBJ1-5	.	.	TRBV5-5	16	TGTGCCAGCAGACCCGACAGCATCTATAGCAATCAGCCCCAGCATTTT	CASRPDSIYSNQPQHF
TRBJ2-4	TRBD2	.	TRBV6-5	12	TGTGCCAGCAGTCCCCGGGGGGACATTCAGTACTTC	CASSPRGDIQYF
TRBJ1-1	.	.	TRBV18	14	TGTGCCAGCTCACCAGATGGGGCGTGGGCTGAAGCTTTCTTT	CASSPDGAWAEAFF
TRBJ1-2	TRBD1	.	TRBV6-5	15	TGTGCCAGCAGCTTAACCGGGACAGGGATGGATGGCTACACCTTC	CASSLTGTGMDGYTF
TRBJ1-1	.	.	TRBV28	14	TGTGCCAGCAGGAGAAGGACTGTGAACACTGAAGCTTTCTTT	CASRRRTVNTEAFF
TRBJ2-5	TRBD2	.	TRBV19	17	TGTGCCAGTAGTATTGGTCGAAGCGGGGGGGACCCCAAGACCCAGTACTTC	CASSIGRSGGDPKTQYF
TRBJ2-3	TRBD2	.	TRBV2	15	TGTGCCAGCAGAGAGACTAGCGGGGGCACAGATACGCAGTATTTT	CASRETSGGTDTQYF
TRBJ2-3	.	few	TRBV5-1	17	TGCGCCAGCACCGAGACCCCCGCGGGGATTAGCACAGATACGCAGTATTTT	CASTETPAGISTDTQYF
TRBJ2-1	TRBD1	few	TRBV4-1	16	TGCGCCAGCAGCTGGACAGGGGGCGCGGTCTACAATGAGCAGTTCTTC	CASSWTGGAVYNEQFF
TRBJ1-1	.	.	TRBV6-6	13	TGTGCCAGCACCTTTGCGGGGGACACTGAAGCTTTCTTT	CASTFAGDTEAFF
TRBJ2-7	TRBD2	.	TRBV6-5	14	TGTGCCAGCTCTCCCCTAGCGGGGAATTACGAGCAGTACTTC	CASSPLAGNYEQYF
TRBJ1-5	.	.	TRBV11-2	16	TGTGCCAGCAGCTTAGAGGGGGGGAATAGCAATCAGCCCCAGCATTTT	CASSLEGGNSNQPQHF
TRBJ2-7	TRBD1	large	TRBV18	16	TGTGCCAGCTCCAAGAAACCCGGACAGGGGGCAGCCGAGCAGTACTTC	CASSKKPGQGAAEQYF